The TCR beta chain described here comes from a study of blood T cell repertoires in COVID-19. Across the study: Researchers got acute and convalescent COVID-19 samples from the United States, Italy and Spain. PBMCs, B-cell-depleted T cells, or T cells provided the cDNA or gDNA that made up the material.

Repertoires were generated with immunoSEQ multiplex PCR, while TCRdb's copy carries only in-frame clones and drops some. The sample records 150,000 to 200,000 clones, roughly 85% being singletons. Germline-derived CDR1 and CDR2 are LNHDA and SQIVND (reference sequence). This CDR3 spans 15 amino acids. J was trimmed by 0 bases and V by 3 bases; bases with no gene match: 4. The rearrangement uses TRBV19 and TRBJ1-1, with 7 bases that match TRBD1. The sample consisted of peripheral blood. The sequence derives from a human donor with acute or convalescent COVID-19. The donor label of this sample is uncertain. The CDR3 is CASSIRDSMNTEAFF. The CDR3 region has the DNA TGTGCCAGTAGTATCCGGGACAGCATGAACACTGAAGCTTTCTTT. The full variable domain, rest sourced from reference TRBV19 and TRBJ1-1, is DGGITQSPKYLFRKEGQNVTLSCEQNLNHDAMYWYRQDPGQGLRLIYYSQIVNDFQKGDIAEGYSVSREKKESFPLTVTSAQKNPTAFYLCASSIRDSMNTEAFFGQGTRLTVV.